This T cell receptor (beta chain) came from a study of blood T cells in healthy people across ages. The CDR3 loop spans 13 amino acids. Trimming removed 3 bases at V and 2 bases at J, with 8 bases between. Germline CDR1 is SGDLS and CDR2 is YYNGEE. A second about 6 to 12 cycle PCR used barcoded and J-beta primers. In TCRdb, the 5' RACE reads were re-called with MiXCR into one record per CDR3 protein. The data show some 850,000 distinct CDR3 sequences, roughly 26% seen once. Isolated per sample were at least 7 million PBMCs. The sample was also linked to a second study, of T cells of mothers and their children.

The sequence derives from a boy aged 5-17 years in good health. The V gene is TRBV9, the J gene TRBJ1-2, with unresolved D. The sample was blood. Here the CDR3 DNA reads TGTGCCAGCAGCGAGTGGGAGAACTATGGCTACACCTTC. Amino acid sequence: CASSEWENYGYTF.